Listed below are T cell receptor beta chains from one sample, sequenced in a study of blood T cells in healthy people across ages. TCRdb independently ran MiXCR on the 5' RACE reads; one entry per CDR3 protein. The repertoire holds hundreds of thousands of distinct CDR3 sequences, approximately 24% seen once, with around 2.9% in the top ten. These same data were also listed under a study on T cells of mothers and their children.

The sequenced sample consisted of blood. The receptors originated from a boy aged 5-17 years in good health. Both conserved end residues are part of each CDR3. A D gene is named only where the DNA matches it firmly. Clone size, where shown, is once, few, many, or a class for clones that have expanded.

d_call: TRBD1; j_call: TRBJ2-6; clone_size: NA; v_call: TRBV6-2/TRBV6-3; cdr3_aa: CASSLDRSSGANVLTF; cdr3_nt: TGTGCCAGCAGTTTGGACAGGTCCTCTGGGGCCAACGTCCTGACTTTC
d_call: NA; j_call: TRBJ2-7; clone_size: NA; v_call: TRBV3-1; cdr3_aa: CASSHTGLSYEQYF; cdr3_nt: TGTGCCAGCAGCCACACGGGGTTAAGCTACGAGCAGTACTTC
d_call: NA; j_call: TRBJ2-1; clone_size: few; v_call: TRBV6-5; cdr3_aa: CASSYRQGMNNEQFF; cdr3_nt: TGTGCCAGCAGTTACAGGCAGGGGATGAACAATGAGCAGTTCTTC
d_call: TRBD1; j_call: TRBJ2-7; clone_size: NA; v_call: TRBV10-2; cdr3_aa: CAILSTGSSYEQYF; cdr3_nt: TGCGCCATCCTATCGACAGGGAGCTCCTACGAGCAGTACTTC
d_call: TRBD1; j_call: TRBJ2-5; clone_size: few; v_call: TRBV5-1; cdr3_aa: CASSLGPGTGETQYF; cdr3_nt: TGCGCCAGCAGCTTAGGGCCTGGGACAGGGGAGACCCAGTACTTC
d_call: NA; j_call: TRBJ2-7; clone_size: NA; v_call: TRBV30; cdr3_aa: CAWTSESYEQYF; cdr3_nt: TGTGCCTGGACGTCAGAGTCCTACGAGCAGTACTTC
d_call: NA; j_call: TRBJ2-7; clone_size: NA; v_call: TRBV29-1; cdr3_aa: CSVEPPREQYF; cdr3_nt: TGCAGCGTTGAGCCCCCTCGGGAGCAGTACTTC
d_call: TRBD1; j_call: TRBJ1-1; clone_size: NA; v_call: TRBV27; cdr3_aa: CASSLSPGQGIMGTEAFF; cdr3_nt: TGTGCCAGCAGTTTATCACCGGGACAGGGGATTATGGGCACTGAAGCTTTCTTT
d_call: NA; j_call: TRBJ2-5; clone_size: NA; v_call: TRBV29-1; cdr3_aa: CSVSLYQETQYF; cdr3_nt: TGCAGCGTCTCCCTGTACCAAGAGACCCAGTACTTC
d_call: TRBD1; j_call: TRBJ2-5; clone_size: few; v_call: TRBV20-1; cdr3_aa: CSARGRQGQETQYF; cdr3_nt: TGCAGTGCTAGAGGACGACAGGGCCAAGAGACCCAGTACTTC
d_call: NA; j_call: TRBJ2-7; clone_size: NA; v_call: TRBV19; cdr3_aa: CATGGSEQYF; cdr3_nt: TGTGCCACCGGTGGATCCGAGCAGTACTTC
d_call: NA; j_call: TRBJ1-2; clone_size: few; v_call: TRBV7-2; cdr3_aa: CASSLRYTGRQPNYGYTF; cdr3_nt: TGTGCCAGCAGCTTAAGGTATACGGGCCGGCAGCCTAACTATGGCTACACCTTC
d_call: TRBD1; j_call: TRBJ1-2; clone_size: NA; v_call: TRBV5-1; cdr3_aa: CASRSTGGPDGYTF; cdr3_nt: TGCGCCAGCCGATCCACAGGGGGCCCGGATGGCTACACCTTC
d_call: TRBD1; j_call: TRBJ2-1; clone_size: once; v_call: TRBV29-1; cdr3_aa: CSVDGTGTHNEQFF; cdr3_nt: TGCAGCGTTGATGGGACAGGGACCCACAATGAGCAGTTCTTC
d_call: NA; j_call: TRBJ2-7; clone_size: NA; v_call: TRBV30; cdr3_aa: CAWRRALEYEQYF; cdr3_nt: TGTGCCTGGAGGCGGGCCTTAGAATACGAGCAGTACTTC
d_call: NA; j_call: TRBJ1-5; clone_size: few; v_call: TRBV18; cdr3_aa: CASSPLTGPNQPQHF; cdr3_nt: TGTGCCAGCTCACCATTGACGGGACCCAATCAGCCCCAGCATTTT
d_call: NA; j_call: TRBJ1-1; clone_size: NA; v_call: TRBV14; cdr3_aa: CASSRRTARNTEAFF; cdr3_nt: TGTGCCAGCAGCCGGAGGACAGCCCGGAACACTGAAGCTTTCTTT
d_call: TRBD2; j_call: TRBJ2-5; clone_size: few; v_call: TRBV7-9; cdr3_aa: CASSPRTSFWGSTQYF; cdr3_nt: TGTGCCAGCAGCCCTCGGACTAGCTTCTGGGGTTCGACCCAGTACTTC
d_call: NA; j_call: TRBJ2-1; clone_size: NA; v_call: TRBV5-5; cdr3_aa: CASSLPGPAQDF; cdr3_nt: TGTGCCAGCAGCTTGCCGGGGCCCGCTCAAGATTTC
d_call: TRBD2; j_call: TRBJ2-3; clone_size: few; v_call: TRBV11-2; cdr3_aa: CASSLGREADTQYF; cdr3_nt: TGTGCCAGCAGCTTAGGCCGGGAGGCAGATACGCAGTATTTT
d_call: NA; j_call: TRBJ1-4; clone_size: NA; v_call: TRBV10-3; cdr3_aa: CAISEPSGGEKLFF; cdr3_nt: TGTGCCATCAGTGAGCCCTCGGGGGGTGAAAAACTGTTTTTT
d_call: TRBD2; j_call: TRBJ2-7; clone_size: few; v_call: TRBV4-1; cdr3_aa: CASSQKIRGTSGVGGSYEQYF; cdr3_nt: TGCGCCAGCAGCCAGAAGATCCGCGGGACTAGCGGGGTTGGGGGCTCCTACGAGCAGTACTTC
d_call: NA; j_call: TRBJ1-6; clone_size: NA; v_call: TRBV9; cdr3_aa: CASSVVPESNSPLHF; cdr3_nt: TGTGCCAGCAGCGTAGTCCCTGAATCAAATTCACCCCTCCACTTT
d_call: TRBD1; j_call: TRBJ1-2; clone_size: NA; v_call: TRBV5-5; cdr3_aa: CASSAAGTGAHGYTF; cdr3_nt: TGTGCCAGCAGCGCCGCCGGGACAGGGGCGCATGGCTACACCTTC
d_call: NA; j_call: TRBJ2-4; clone_size: few; v_call: TRBV19; cdr3_aa: CASSRGSFTKNIQYF; cdr3_nt: TGTGCCAGTAGTCGGGGCAGTTTTACCAAAAACATTCAGTACTTC
d_call: NA; j_call: TRBJ1-1; clone_size: NA; v_call: TRBV5-1; cdr3_aa: CASSLANVNTEAFF; cdr3_nt: TGCGCCAGCAGCTTGGCCAACGTGAACACTGAAGCTTTCTTT
d_call: NA; j_call: TRBJ1-2; clone_size: NA; v_call: TRBV15; cdr3_aa: CATSRDLVNTDGGYTF; cdr3_nt: TGTGCCACCAGCAGAGATCTCGTAAACACGGACGGTGGCTACACCTTC
d_call: NA; j_call: TRBJ2-2; clone_size: many; v_call: TRBV7-3; cdr3_aa: CASSLLTGELFF; cdr3_nt: TGTGCCAGCAGCCTACTAACCGGGGAGCTGTTTTTT
d_call: NA; j_call: TRBJ2-4; clone_size: few; v_call: TRBV15; cdr3_aa: CATSRDLDSGNIQYF; cdr3_nt: TGTGCCACCAGCAGAGATTTAGATAGTGGAAACATTCAGTACTTC
d_call: NA; j_call: TRBJ2-5; clone_size: few; v_call: TRBV6-1; cdr3_aa: CASSVDSKETQYF; cdr3_nt: TGTGCCAGCAGTGTCGACAGCAAAGAGACCCAGTACTTC
d_call: NA; j_call: TRBJ2-5; clone_size: many; v_call: TRBV29-1; cdr3_aa: CSVQAGVGGFF; cdr3_nt: TGCAGCGTTCAAGCCGGGGTAGGGGGGTTCTTC
d_call: NA; j_call: TRBJ1-1; clone_size: few; v_call: TRBV19; cdr3_aa: CATQAGRMNTEAFF; cdr3_nt: TGTGCCACCCAGGCGGGCAGGATGAACACTGAAGCTTTCTTT
d_call: TRBD1; j_call: TRBJ2-2; clone_size: few; v_call: TRBV12-3/TRBV12-4; cdr3_aa: CASRLTGGSTGELFF; cdr3_nt: TGTGCCAGCAGGCTGACAGGGGGCTCTACCGGGGAGCTGTTTTTT
d_call: NA; j_call: TRBJ2-1; clone_size: NA; v_call: TRBV19; cdr3_aa: CASSIDHVGKTRNEQFF; cdr3_nt: TGTGCCAGTAGTATAGATCACGTCGGGAAAACCCGGAATGAGCAGTTCTTC
d_call: TRBD1; j_call: TRBJ1-5; clone_size: NA; v_call: TRBV6-7; cdr3_aa: CASSLDRAQPQHF; cdr3_nt: TGTGCCAGCAGTTTGGACAGGGCTCAGCCCCAGCATTTT
d_call: TRBD1; j_call: TRBJ2-7; clone_size: NA; v_call: TRBV7-2; cdr3_aa: CASSLGDREEEQYF; cdr3_nt: TGTGCCAGCAGCTTAGGGGACAGGGAGGAAGAGCAGTACTTC
d_call: NA; j_call: TRBJ1-5; clone_size: few; v_call: TRBV2; cdr3_aa: CASSGGTILNQPQHF; cdr3_nt: TGTGCCAGCAGCGGTGGGACTATTCTCAATCAGCCCCAGCATTTT
d_call: NA; j_call: TRBJ1-4; clone_size: NA; v_call: TRBV4-1; cdr3_aa: CASSQGRANEKLFF; cdr3_nt: TGCGCCAGCAGCCAGGGGAGGGCTAATGAAAAACTGTTTTTT
d_call: NA; j_call: TRBJ2-2; clone_size: NA; v_call: TRBV6-5; cdr3_aa: CASSYDEHGELFF; cdr3_nt: TGTGCCAGCAGTTACGATGAGCATGGGGAGCTGTTTTTT
d_call: TRBD1; j_call: TRBJ2-2; clone_size: few; v_call: TRBV12-3/TRBV12-4; cdr3_aa: CASSLVRGQTGELFF; cdr3_nt: TGTGCCAGCAGTTTAGTGAGGGGGCAGACCGGGGAGCTGTTTTTT
d_call: NA; j_call: TRBJ1-1; clone_size: NA; v_call: TRBV30; cdr3_aa: CAWTLGLSRHPFF; cdr3_nt: TGTGCCTGGACCCTGGGATTGAGCCGACATCCTTTCTTT
d_call: NA; j_call: TRBJ2-7; clone_size: few; v_call: TRBV3-1; cdr3_aa: CASSQDLREANEQYF; cdr3_nt: TGTGCCAGCAGCCAAGATCTAAGGGAGGCCAACGAGCAGTACTTC
d_call: TRBD2; j_call: TRBJ2-5; clone_size: NA; v_call: TRBV5-1; cdr3_aa: CASSGPSSGSQETQYF; cdr3_nt: TGCGCCAGCAGCGGGCCGTCTAGCGGGAGCCAAGAGACCCAGTACTTC
d_call: TRBD1; j_call: TRBJ2-5; clone_size: NA; v_call: TRBV5-5; cdr3_aa: CASSLPWTGQRTQYF; cdr3_nt: TGTGCCAGCAGCTTACCCTGGACAGGGCAGCGGACCCAGTACTTC
d_call: NA; j_call: TRBJ2-7; clone_size: NA; v_call: TRBV6-6; cdr3_aa: CASTRRAGLSYEQYF; cdr3_nt: TGTGCCAGCACCCGCCGGGCAGGGCTATCCTACGAGCAGTACTTC
d_call: TRBD1; j_call: TRBJ1-4; clone_size: few; v_call: TRBV12-3/TRBV12-4; cdr3_aa: CASSFGQGLGSEKLFF; cdr3_nt: TGTGCCAGCAGTTTCGGACAGGGGTTAGGTAGTGAAAAACTGTTTTTT
d_call: TRBD1; j_call: TRBJ1-2; clone_size: NA; v_call: TRBV29-1; cdr3_aa: CSVTPGQGKYGYTF; cdr3_nt: TGCAGCGTAACTCCCGGACAGGGAAAGTATGGCTACACCTTC
d_call: NA; j_call: TRBJ2-5; clone_size: few; v_call: TRBV9; cdr3_aa: CASSVDPSGEPQYF; cdr3_nt: TGTGCCAGCAGCGTAGACCCATCAGGGGAGCCCCAGTACTTC